This T cell receptor beta chain was documented in a study of shared clonotypes between healthy human individuals. Study conclusions and caveats: A generally larger estimated richness was seen in naive subsets than in memory subsets.

Clones were sequenced by immunoSEQ multiplex PCR, and TCRdb holds only the in-frame ones, with some missing. The sample includes about 1 million clones, about 74% of them seen just once. There are 14 residues in the CDR3. CDR1 and CDR2 from the germline V gene are GTSNPN and SVGIG (reference sequence). Between the trimmed V and J ends, which lost 0 bases and 4 bases, there was a span of 7 bases. Concerning this clone: The target antigen is unknown.

The chain employs TRBV30 and TRBJ2-6, with D tentatively TRBD2 (5 bases). Source material: memory CD4+ T cells sorted from blood. Subset in this sample: CD45RA-negative fraction. The receptor was derived from a young man in good health. CDR3 residues: CAWSVGVGANVLTF. The CDR3 coding sequence is TGTGCCTGGAGTGTCGGGGTAGGGGCCAACGTCCTGACTTTC.